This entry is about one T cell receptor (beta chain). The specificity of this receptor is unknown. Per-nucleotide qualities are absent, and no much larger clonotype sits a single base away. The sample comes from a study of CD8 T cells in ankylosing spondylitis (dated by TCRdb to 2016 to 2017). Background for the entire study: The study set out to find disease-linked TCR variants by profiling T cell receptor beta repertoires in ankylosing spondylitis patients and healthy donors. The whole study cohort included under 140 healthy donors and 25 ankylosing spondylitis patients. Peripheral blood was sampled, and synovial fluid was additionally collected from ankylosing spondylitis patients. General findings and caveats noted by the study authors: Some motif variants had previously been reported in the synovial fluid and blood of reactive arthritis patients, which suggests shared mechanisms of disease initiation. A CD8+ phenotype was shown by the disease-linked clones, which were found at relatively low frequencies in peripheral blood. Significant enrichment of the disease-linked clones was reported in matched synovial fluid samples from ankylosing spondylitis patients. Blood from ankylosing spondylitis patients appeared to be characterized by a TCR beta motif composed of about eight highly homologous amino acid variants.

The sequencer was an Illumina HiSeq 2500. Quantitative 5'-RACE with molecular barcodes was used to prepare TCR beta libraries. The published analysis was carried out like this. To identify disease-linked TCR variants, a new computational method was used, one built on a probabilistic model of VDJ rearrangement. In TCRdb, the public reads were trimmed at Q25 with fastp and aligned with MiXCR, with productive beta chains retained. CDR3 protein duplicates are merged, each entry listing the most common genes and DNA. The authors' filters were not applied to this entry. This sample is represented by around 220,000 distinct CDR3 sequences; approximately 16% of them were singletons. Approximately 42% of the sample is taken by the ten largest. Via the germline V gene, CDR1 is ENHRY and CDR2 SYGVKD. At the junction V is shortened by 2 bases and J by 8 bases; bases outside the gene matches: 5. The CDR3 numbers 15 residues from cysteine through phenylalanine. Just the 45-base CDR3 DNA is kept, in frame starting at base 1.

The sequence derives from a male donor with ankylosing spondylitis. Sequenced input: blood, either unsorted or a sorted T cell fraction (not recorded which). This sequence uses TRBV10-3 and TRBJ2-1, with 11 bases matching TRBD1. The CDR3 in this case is CAISEAGQGADEQFF. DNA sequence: TGTGCCATCAGTGAGGCCGGACAGGGGGCAGATGAGCAGTTCTTC.